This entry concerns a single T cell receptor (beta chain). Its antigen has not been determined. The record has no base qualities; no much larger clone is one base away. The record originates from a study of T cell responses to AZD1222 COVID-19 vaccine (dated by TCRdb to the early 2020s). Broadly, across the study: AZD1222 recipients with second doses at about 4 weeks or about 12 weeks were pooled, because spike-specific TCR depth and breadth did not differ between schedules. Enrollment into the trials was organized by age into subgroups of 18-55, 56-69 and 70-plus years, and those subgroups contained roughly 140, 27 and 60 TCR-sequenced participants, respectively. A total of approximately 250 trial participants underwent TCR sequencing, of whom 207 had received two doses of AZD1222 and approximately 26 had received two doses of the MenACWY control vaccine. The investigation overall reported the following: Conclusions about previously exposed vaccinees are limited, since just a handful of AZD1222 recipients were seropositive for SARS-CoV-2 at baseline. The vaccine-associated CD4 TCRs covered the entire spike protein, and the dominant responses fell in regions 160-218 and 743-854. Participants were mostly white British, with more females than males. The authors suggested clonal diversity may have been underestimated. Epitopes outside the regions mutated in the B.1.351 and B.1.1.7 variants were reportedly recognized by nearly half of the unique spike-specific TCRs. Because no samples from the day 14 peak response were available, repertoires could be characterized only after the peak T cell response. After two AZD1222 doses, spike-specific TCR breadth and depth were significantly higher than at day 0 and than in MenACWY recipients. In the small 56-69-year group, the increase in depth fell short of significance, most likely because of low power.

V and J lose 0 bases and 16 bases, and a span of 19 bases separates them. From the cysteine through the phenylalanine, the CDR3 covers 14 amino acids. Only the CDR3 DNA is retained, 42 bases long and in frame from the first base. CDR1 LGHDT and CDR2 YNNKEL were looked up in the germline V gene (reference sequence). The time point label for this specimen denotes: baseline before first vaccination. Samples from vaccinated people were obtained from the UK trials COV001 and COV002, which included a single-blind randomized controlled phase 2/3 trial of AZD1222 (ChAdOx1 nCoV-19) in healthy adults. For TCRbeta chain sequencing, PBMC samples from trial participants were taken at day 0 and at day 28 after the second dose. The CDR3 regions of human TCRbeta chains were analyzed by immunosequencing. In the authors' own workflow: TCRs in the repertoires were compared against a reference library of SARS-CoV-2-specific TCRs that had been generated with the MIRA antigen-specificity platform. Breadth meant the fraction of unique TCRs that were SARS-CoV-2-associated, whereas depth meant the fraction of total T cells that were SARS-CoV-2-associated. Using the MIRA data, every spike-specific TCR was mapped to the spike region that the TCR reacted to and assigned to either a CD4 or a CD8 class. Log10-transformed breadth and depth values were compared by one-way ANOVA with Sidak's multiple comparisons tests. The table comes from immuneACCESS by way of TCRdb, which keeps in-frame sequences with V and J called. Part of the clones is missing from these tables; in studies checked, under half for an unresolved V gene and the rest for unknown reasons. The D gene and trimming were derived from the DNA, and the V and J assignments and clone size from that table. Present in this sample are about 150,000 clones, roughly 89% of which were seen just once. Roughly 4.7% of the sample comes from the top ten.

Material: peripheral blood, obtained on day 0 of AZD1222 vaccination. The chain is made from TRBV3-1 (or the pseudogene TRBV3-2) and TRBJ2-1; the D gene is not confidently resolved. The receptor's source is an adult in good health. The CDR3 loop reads CASSQDGPWARFFF. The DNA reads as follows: TGTGCCAGCAGCCAAGATGGCCCATGGGCTAGATTCTTCTTC.